These T cell receptor beta chains were read from a single sample in a study of regulatory T cells in long-lasting Graves disease. In TCRdb, the multiplex PCR reads were re-called with MiXCR into one record per CDR3 protein. The sample includes about 470,000 distinct CDR3 sequences, 20% of them seen just once. Sequenced here: peripheral blood mononuclear cells (PBMCs), sampled when the disease was refractory, from a patient treated with antithyroid drugs. The source is a female donor with Graves disease. The CDR3 runs from the conserved cysteine through the conserved F or W. The D gene is left open where the match is weak. Expanded clones are given a class, and other clones once, few, many or no size at all.

cdr3_length	j_call	v_call	d_call	clone_size	cdr3_aa	cdr3_nt
16	TRBJ1-5	TRBV28	TRBD1	few	CASRSRTGRGNQPQHF	TGTGCCAGCAGATCTCGGACAGGGCGGGGCAATCAGCCCCAGCATTTT
12	TRBJ2-3	TRBV29-1	TRBD1	NA	CSVEDRGDTQYF	TGCAGCGTGGAGGACAGGGGAGATACGCAGTATTTT
14	TRBJ1-2	TRBV6-9	NA	many	CASSYLNSPNGYTF	TGTGCCAGCAGTTACCTTAACAGCCCCAATGGCTACACCTTC
15	TRBJ1-4	TRBV12-3/TRBV12-4	NA	many	CASSRLQGINEKLFF	TGTGCCAGCAGTCGTTTACAGGGCATAAATGAAAAACTGTTTTTT
14	TRBJ2-1	TRBV4-3	TRBD2	NA	CASSTGGTSNEQFF	TGCGCCAGCAGCACGGGTGGGACTAGCAATGAGCAGTTCTTC
17	TRBJ2-6	TRBV30	NA	many	CAWRRGTSYSGANVLTF	TGTGCCTGGAGGCGGGGCACTTCCTACTCTGGGGCCAACGTCCTGACTTTC
14	TRBJ2-2	TRBV6-1	TRBD1	NA	CASRTGETAGELFF	TGTGCCAGCAGGACAGGGGAAACGGCCGGGGAGCTGTTTTTT
12	TRBJ1-1	TRBV7-2	NA	few	CASSSPWTEAFF	TGTGCCAGCAGCTCCCCTTGGACTGAAGCTTTCTTT
16	TRBJ2-3	TRBV2	TRBD2	NA	CASSEGVLAVTDTQYF	TGTGCCAGCAGTGAAGGGGTCCTAGCGGTCACAGATACGCAGTATTTT
15	TRBJ1-2	TRBV14	NA	NA	CASSAHLGQNYGYTF	TGTGCCAGCAGCGCTCATTTAGGACAAAACTATGGCTACACCTTC
15	TRBJ2-3	TRBV20-1	TRBD2	NA	CSAIPGLARTDTQYF	TGCAGTGCTATTCCGGGACTAGCACGAACAGATACGCAGTATTTT
14	TRBJ2-7	TRBV19	NA	NA	CASSPPGSPYEQYF	TGTGCCAGTAGTCCCCCGGGATCGCCCTACGAGCAGTACTTC
13	TRBJ2-5	TRBV12-3/TRBV12-4	NA	many	CASSPEWGETQYF	TGTGCCAGCAGTCCCGAGTGGGGGGAGACCCAGTACTTC
15	TRBJ2-3	TRBV27	TRBD2	NA	CASRSGTSGRDTQYF	TGTGCCAGCAGATCCGGGACTAGCGGGAGGGATACGCAGTATTTT
15	TRBJ1-2	TRBV7-9	NA	NA	CASSGIHRLNYGYTF	TGTGCCAGCAGCGGAATACACAGGCTTAACTATGGCTACACCTTC
14	TRBJ1-6	TRBV5-1	NA	few	CASSFQDGGSPLHF	TGCGCCAGCAGCTTCCAGGACGGTGGTTCACCCCTCCACTTT
17	TRBJ2-7	TRBV7-8	NA	many	CASSSRWWRDLSYEQYF	TGTGCCAGCAGCTCAAGGTGGTGGCGGGATCTCTCCTACGAGCAGTACTTC
14	TRBJ2-4	TRBV7-9	NA	NA	CASSFPLAKNIQYF	TGTGCCAGCAGCTTTCCCCTAGCCAAAAACATTCAGTACTTC
14	TRBJ1-3	TRBV12-3/TRBV12-4	NA	few	CASRDRKAGNTIYF	TGTGCCAGCAGGGATAGGAAAGCTGGAAACACCATATATTTT
15	TRBJ2-5	TRBV6-1	TRBD1	NA	CASSYGDRGFETQYF	TGTGCCAGCAGCTACGGGGACAGGGGGTTTGAGACCCAGTACTTC
12	TRBJ1-1	TRBV4-1	NA	few	CASSQVTGEAFF	TGCGCCAGCAGCCAAGTTACAGGGGAAGCTTTCTTT
14	TRBJ1-1	TRBV19	NA	NA	CASSIRGSYTEAFF	TGTGCCAGTAGTATCCGGGGGTCTTACACTGAAGCTTTCTTT
16	TRBJ1-5	TRBV2	TRBD1	many	CASSRGQGADNQPQHF	TGTGCCAGCAGTCGGGGACAGGGGGCGGACAATCAGCCCCAGCATTTT
15	TRBJ1-4	TRBV5-1	NA	many	CASSLVSGGREKLFF	TGCGCCAGCAGCTTGGTCTCGGGGGGAAGAGAAAAACTGTTTTTT
15	TRBJ1-1	TRBV12-3/TRBV12-4	NA	many	CASSPYGVGDTEAFF	TGTGCCAGCAGTCCTTATGGGGTCGGGGACACTGAAGCTTTCTTT
14	TRBJ2-5	TRBV6-1	TRBD1	many	CASRPPGQQETQYF	TGTGCCAGCAGACCGCCGGGACAGCAAGAGACCCAGTACTTC
14	TRBJ2-2	TRBV2	NA	NA	CASLKLAPTGELFF	TGTGCCAGCCTAAAGCTAGCGCCCACCGGGGAGCTGTTTTTT
14	TRBJ2-4	TRBV6-2/TRBV6-3	NA	many	CASHFRAAKNIQYF	TGTGCCAGCCACTTCCGGGCGGCCAAAAACATTCAGTACTTC
16	TRBJ1-5	TRBV28	NA	many	CASRFAAGFGNQPQHF	TGTGCCAGCAGGTTCGCCGCCGGATTTGGCAATCAGCCCCAGCATTTT
16	TRBJ2-5	TRBV12-3/TRBV12-4	TRBD2	many	CASSLSGRVAQETQYF	TGTGCCAGCAGTTTAAGCGGGAGGGTGGCCCAAGAGACCCAGTACTTC
14	TRBJ2-7	TRBV3-1	NA	many	CASSPRGGPYEQYF	TGTGCCAGCAGCCCGAGGGGGGGTCCCTACGAGCAGTACTTC